One sample yielded the 26 T cell receptor beta chains listed below, sequenced in a study of cytomegalovirus exposure and HLA in healthy donors. The PCR contained 60 Vbeta and 13 Jbeta primers. Clones were read by immunoSEQ multiplex PCR, and TCRdb kept only the in-frame ones, dropping some. The sample holds about 89,000 clones; about 74% are singletons and the top ten take around 3.4%. Material: PBMCs. The source of these receptors is a man under 40 in good health and CMV-seronegative.

This clone was observed once. The chain carries TRBV2 and TRBJ1-2, with D tentatively TRBD1 (5 bases). The CDR3 has 13 amino acids. With 7 bases removed from V and 8 bases from J, the gap between germline ends came to 17 bases. Germline lookup yields CDR1 SNHLY and CDR2 FYNNEI. Here the CDR3 DNA reads TGTGCCAGCACCTCCGGGGGGGTTGGCGGCTACACCTTC. Residues: CASTSGGVGGYTF.

The chain employs TRBV4-2 and TRBJ2-3; 9 bases match TRBD2. The CDR3 runs 17 residues. Germline V CDR1 and CDR2: LGHNA, YNFKEQ. With 1 base clipped from V and 3 bases from J, the junction kept 8 bases outside the gene matches. CDR3 loop: CASSQVLAGSRTDTQYF. The CDR3 DNA reads as TGTGCCAGCAGCCAAGTCCTAGCGGGGAGCCGTACAGATACGCAGTATTTT.

The rearrangement links TRBV7-9 to TRBJ2-5; 15 nucleotides match TRBD2. The CDR3 contains 18 residues. CDR1 is SEHNR, CDR2 FQNEAQ, per germline (reference sequence). The V segment lost 5 bases and the J segment 0 bases; nucleotides outside the gene matches: 7. This CDR3 reads CASSAGLAGGDYQETQYF. The CDR3 bases are TGTGCCAGCAGCGCTGGACTAGCGGGAGGGGACTACCAAGAGACCCAGTACTTC.

This clone was detected only a few times. As DNA, the CDR3 is TGTGCCTGGGGGACTAGCCGCAATGAGCAGTTCTTC. Amino acids: CAWGTSRNEQFF. V usage is TRBV30 and J usage is TRBJ2-1, with 9 bases matching TRBD2. Germline V CDR1 and CDR2: GTSNPN, SVGIG (reference sequence). The CDR3 spans 12 residues. The trim removed 5 bases at V and 6 bases at J, leaving 2 bases unmatched.

In this sample, this clone turned up a few times. The V and J genes are TRBV7-9 and TRBJ1-2, with a tentative D call TRBD1 (5 bases). This CDR3 contains 16 residues. V gave up 4 bases and J gave up 4 bases, with 19 bases separating them. CDR1 SEHNR and CDR2 FQNEAQ come from the germline V gene (reference sequence). DNA for the CDR3: TGTGCCAGCAGCTCAACTGACAGCGGGATTCTCTATGGCTACACCTTC. This sequence encodes CASSSTDSGILYGYTF. Combining the CDR3 with reference TRBV7-9 and TRBJ1-2 gives the whole variable domain DTGVSQNPRHKITKRGQNVTFRCDPISEHNRLYWYRQTLGQGPEFLTYFQNEAQLEKSRLLSDRFSAERPKGSFSTLEIQRTEQGDSAMYLCASSSTDSGILYGYTFGSGTRLTVV.

The chain employs TRBV9 and TRBJ2-2; D gene ambiguous. This CDR3 comprises 14 residues. Trimming cost V 0 bases and J 4 bases, with 7 bases left between them. Germline V CDR1 and CDR2: SGDLS, YYNGEE. CDR3: CASSVVAGTGELFF. The DNA of the CDR3 is TGTGCCAGCAGCGTAGTGGCTGGCACCGGGGAGCTGTTTTTT.

The chain combines TRBV2 with TRBJ2-1; 14 nucleotides line up with TRBD2. Per the germline V gene, CDR1 is SNHLY and CDR2 is FYNNEI. V dropped 9 bases and J dropped 7; count of bases not matched to a gene: 8. This CDR3 spans 15 amino acids. The CDR3 loop reads CARGLAGGPSNEQFF. CDR3 coding DNA: TGTGCCAGAGGACTAGCGGGAGGCCCCTCGAATGAGCAGTTCTTC.

V is TRBV6-6 and J is TRBJ2-3; perhaps TRBD1 as D (7 bases). Germline V lookup: CDR1 MNHNY, CDR2 SVGAGI (reference sequence). This CDR3 is 15 amino acids long. V dropped 4 bases and J dropped 0 bases, with 11 bases sitting between them. CDR3 in amino acids: CASSWGDSSTDTQYF. The DNA of the CDR3 is TGTGCCAGCAGTTGGGGGGACAGTAGCACAGATACGCAGTATTTT.

The V call is TRBV30, the J call TRBJ1-4, with TRBD1 matching 10 bases. Germline CDR1 GTSNPN, CDR2 SVGIG (reference sequence). The ends lost 3 bases at V and 5 bases at J; junction bases unmatched: 9. The CDR3 covers 16 residues. CDR3 sequence reads: CAWRRGTGVRNEKLFF. DNA of the CDR3: TGTGCCTGGAGAAGGGGGACAGGGGTACGCAATGAAAAACTGTTTTTT.

The chain combines TRBV18 with TRBJ2-1; 7 nucleotides align to TRBD1. This CDR3 comprises 14 residues. V shed 3 bases and J 10 bases; nucleotides not matched to a gene: 9. Germline loops: CDR1 KGHSH, CDR2 LQKENI. The CDR3 reads CASSPIDRAGEQFF. The CDR3 DNA reads as TGTGCCAGCTCACCGATTGACAGGGCAGGGGAGCAGTTCTTC.

The chain is built from TRBV19 and TRBJ2-2; 11 nucleotides agree with TRBD1. V gave up 3 bases and J gave up 5 bases; unmatched junction bases: 5. CDR1 and CDR2 (germline): LNHDA, SQIVND (reference sequence). The CDR3 sequence is 16 residues long. The CDR3 DNA reads as TGTGCCAGTAGTATCACCGGGACAGGGGGAACCGGGGAGCTGTTTTTT. Translation gives CASSITGTGGTGELFF.

The chain carries TRBV10-3 and TRBJ1-2; D gene unclear. CDR3 length: 14 residues. The V end was cut by 4 bases, the J end by 6 bases, with 15 bases between. The germline V gene has CDR1 ENHRY and CDR2 SYGVKD. The CDR3 DNA is TGTGCCATCAGTGTTGAGGGTACTCCCAATGGCTACACCTTC. This codes for CAISVEGTPNGYTF.

This chain uses TRBV4-2 with TRBJ1-2; 9 bases fit TRBD1. The V gene end was trimmed by 5 bases and the J gene end by 0 bases; junction bases not matched to a gene: 10. The CDR3 loop spans 17 amino acids. Germline CDR1 LGHNA, CDR2 YNFKEQ. The CDR3 DNA follows: TGTGCCAGCAGCGAACGACAGGGGGTGGTCGCTAACTATGGCTACACCTTC. Its protein is CASSERQGVVANYGYTF.

The sample holds one count of this clone. V is TRBV7-9 and J is TRBJ1-1; 7 nucleotides match TRBD1. In germline, CDR1 is SEHNR, CDR2 FQNEAQ (reference sequence). J gave up 0 bases and V 2 bases, and 12 bases lay outside the gene matches. The CDR3 contains 18 residues. The CDR3 spells CASSLSGQRTRMNTEAFF. In DNA form, the CDR3 reads TGTGCCAGCAGCTTATCGGGACAGAGAACCCGAATGAACACTGAAGCTTTCTTT.

J is TRBJ1-5 and V is TRBV5-1; 9 positions match TRBD1. The germline V gene encodes CDR1 SGHRS and CDR2 YFSETQ. V was pared by 2 bases and J by 1 base, with 7 bases of the junction left unmatched. The CDR3 runs 17 residues. CDR3 coding DNA: TGCGCCAGCAGCTTCAACAGGGGGCCCTTCAGCAATCAGCCCCAGCATTTT. It specifies CASSFNRGPFSNQPQHF.

This clone has just a few counts. This chain uses TRBV28 with TRBJ1-1, with D possibly being TRBD1 (6 bases). There are 14 residues in the CDR3. Germline assignment: CDR1 MDHEN and CDR2 SYDVKM. The V end lost 6 bases, the J end lost 4 bases, and 15 bases lay between the germline ends. The CDR3 region is CASRKYRDVTEAFF. As DNA, the CDR3 is TGTGCCAGCAGAAAATACAGGGATGTCACTGAAGCTTTCTTT. Supplemented by reference TRBV28 and TRBJ1-1, the full variable domain reads DVKVTQSSRYLVKRTGEKVFLECVQDMDHENMFWYRQDPGLGLRLIYFSYDVKMKEKGDIPEGYSVSREKKERFSLILESASTNQTSMYLCASRKYRDVTEAFFGQGTRLTVV.

This rearrangement joins TRBV9 to TRBJ2-1; tentative D call: TRBD1 (6 bases). Germline assignment: CDR1 SGDLS and CDR2 YYNGEE. V was trimmed by 0 bases and J by 0 bases, leaving 7 bases between them. This CDR3 region has 15 residues. Here the CDR3 reads CASSVEDSSYNEQFF. The CDR3 bases are TGTGCCAGCAGCGTAGAGGACAGCTCCTACAATGAGCAGTTCTTC.

This sequence joins TRBV5-1 and TRBJ2-5; D gene unclear. The V end was cut by 0 bases, the J end by 4 bases, with 16 bases between. This CDR3 contains 16 residues. Germline CDR1 SGHRS, CDR2 YFSETQ. This CDR3 reads CASSLAFNAKSETQYF. The CDR3 coding sequence is TGCGCCAGCAGCTTGGCCTTTAACGCGAAATCAGAGACCCAGTACTTC. The full variable domain, with the rest looked up from reference TRBV5-1 and TRBJ2-5, is KAGVTQTPRYLIKTRGQQVTLSCSPISGHRSVSWYQQTPGQGLQFLFEYFSETQRNKGNFPGRFSGRQFSNSRSEMNVSTLELGDSALYLCASSLAFNAKSETQYFGPGTRLLVL.

The CDR3 DNA reads as TGTGCCAGCAGCTTATGGCGGGACAGGGGTGGCTACACCTTC. Translation gives CASSLWRDRGGYTF. The chain couples TRBV7-2 to TRBJ1-2; TRBD1 matches 10 bases. J was trimmed by 7 bases and V by 2 bases; bases with no gene match: 4. The CDR3 runs 14 residues. The germline V gene has CDR1 SGHTA and CDR2 FQGNSA.

This chain joins TRBV5-1 and TRBJ1-1, with TRBD1 matching over 10 bases. The V segment lost 3 bases and the J segment 4 bases; nucleotides outside the gene matches: 3. The CDR3 is 14 amino acids. Per germline, CDR1 SGHRS and CDR2 YFSETQ. Here the CDR3 reads CASSSGQGGTEAFF. CDR3 nucleotides: TGCGCCAGCAGCTCAGGACAGGGGGGCACTGAAGCTTTCTTT.

The chain employs TRBV29-1 and TRBJ2-2; 8 bases agree with TRBD1. CDR1 and CDR2 from the germline V gene are SQVTM and ANQGSEA. The CDR3 length is 13 residues. Germline trimming cut 7 bases from V and 2 bases from J; bases unmatched to any gene: 3. The chain's CDR3 is CSADRGNTGELFF. The CDR3 region has the DNA TGCAGCGCAGACAGGGGCAACACCGGGGAGCTGTTTTTT.

The chain couples TRBV7-2 to TRBJ2-2; 8 bases agree with TRBD2. V was clipped by 5 bases and J by 5 bases; unmatched bases: 10. Germline V gene data show CDR1 as SGHTA and CDR2 as FQGNSA. The CDR3 is 16 residues long. As DNA, the CDR3 is TGTGCCAGCAGCCTGGGGATCCGGGGGGGGACCGGGGAGCTGTTTTTT. This gives the protein CASSLGIRGGTGELFF. The entire variable domain, with the rest obtained from reference TRBV7-2 and TRBJ2-2, is as follows: GAGVSQSPSNKVTEKGKDVELRCDPISGHTALYWYRQSLGQGLEFLIYFQGNSAPDKSGLPSDRFSAERTGGSVSTLTIQRTQQEDSAVYLCASSLGIRGGTGELFFGEGSRLTVL.

This chain uses TRBV2 with TRBJ2-7, with D perhaps TRBD1 (5 bases). This CDR3 has 14 amino acids. CDR1 is SNHLY, CDR2 FYNNEI, per germline. V gave up 5 bases and J gave up 3 bases, with 14 bases separating them. CDR3 DNA sequence: TGTGCCAGCAGTATGTTGGCAGGGTTCTACGAGCAGTACTTC. Amino acid sequence: CASSMLAGFYEQYF. The full variable domain, rest sourced from reference TRBV2 and TRBJ2-7, is EPEVTQTPSHQVTQMGQEVILRCVPISNHLYFYWYRQILGQKVEFLVSFYNNEISEKSEIFDDQFSVERPDGSNFTLKIRSTKLEDSAMYFCASSMLAGFYEQYFGPGTRLTVT.

The chain uses TRBV6-1 and TRBJ1-2; TRBD1 agrees at 8 bases. The ends lost 1 base at V and 6 bases at J; junction bases unmatched: 10. CDR3 length equals 16 residues. Germline V CDR1 and CDR2: MNHNS, SASEGT. CDR3 region: CASSEEGIGQGDGYTF. CDR3 DNA: TGTGCCAGCAGTGAAGAGGGGATAGGACAGGGAGATGGCTACACCTTC.

The rearrangement joins TRBV11-2 to TRBJ1-1; D possibly corresponds to TRBD1 (5 bases). The V gene's germline CDR1 is SGHAT and CDR2 FQNNGV. V shed 3 bases and J shed 2 bases, with 10 bases lying between them. The CDR3 is 14 amino acids. CDR3: CASSFNRINTEAFF. CDR3 bases: TGTGCCAGCAGCTTTAACAGGATTAACACTGAAGCTTTCTTT.

CDR3 amino acids: CASSSGLYEQYF. CDR3 coding DNA: TGTGCCAGCAGCTCGGGTCTCTACGAGCAGTACTTC. The chain recombines TRBV11-2 with TRBJ2-7, with D hard to call. The CDR3 totals 12 residues. Germline CDR1 SGHAT, CDR2 FQNNGV. The germline V and J ends were trimmed by 4 bases and 3 bases, with 7 bases remaining between them.